This TCR beta chain is drawn from a study of long-term antiretroviral therapy in people with HIV. Study-level results: Subsequent to ART, diversity was augmented yet persisted below that of transplant donor controls.

Version v3.0 of the immunoSEQ assay ran at survey level. For each individual sample, sequencing targeted roughly 35,000-55,000 T-cell genomes. TCRdb's copy holds only in-frame clones and misses some; the assay was immunoSEQ multiplex PCR. The sample contains around 6,500 clones, approximately 70% of which appear only once. Donors needed at least one pre-ART PBMC sample plus at least two post-ART samples. Every HIV-positive participant received treatment in the United States. Regarding this clone: Its target is unknown.

This CDR3 is 15 amino acids long. Germline values: CDR1 GTSNPN, CDR2 SVGIG (reference sequence). V shed 0 bases and J shed 3 bases, with 14 bases lying between them. V is TRBV30 and J is TRBJ1-1; possible D gene TRBD1, 6 bases. The sample consisted of unsorted PBMCs, taken 0.2 years after starting antiretroviral therapy. The clonotype comes from a man aged 35 to 55 with HIV. The CDR3 DNA is TGTGCCTGGAGTGTACTTGGGGGGCCGGACACTGAAGCTTTCTTT. Translating it yields CAWSVLGGPDTEAFF.